Listed below are T cell receptor beta chains from one sample, sequenced in a study of blood T cell repertoires in COVID-19. Profiling relied on immunoSEQ multiplex PCR, and the TCRdb table lists in-frame clones only, not all of them. This sample carries roughly 130,000 clones, 70% to 85% of them seen once, and the ten largest clones take approximately 9.2%. Sequenced: PBMCs or T cells enriched from blood (not recorded which). The receptors stem from a middle-aged man who had recovered from COVID-19. CDR3s include the opening cysteine and the closing phenylalanine or tryptophan. D genes are given only for firm matches. Clone size is shown for a subset of rows, as once, few, many or a class of expanded clone.

TRBV5-4,NA,NA,TRBJ1-1,CASSRGRGRTNTEAFF,TGTGCCAGCAGTAGGGGCAGGGGTAGAACGAACACTGAAGCTTTCTTT
TRBV5-1,NA,NA,TRBJ1-5,CASSLRGTSNQPQHF,TGCGCCAGCAGCTTGAGGGGGACTAGCAATCAGCCCCAGCATTTT
TRBV6-5,NA,NA,TRBJ1-5,CASSSTGFSNQPQHF,TGTGCCAGCAGCTCGACAGGATTTAGCAATCAGCCCCAGCATTTT
TRBV7-8,NA,NA,TRBJ1-2,CASSLVVGREGYGYTF,TGTGCCAGCAGCTTAGTAGTGGGCAGGGAAGGCTATGGCTACACCTTC
TRBV5-1,TRBD1,NA,TRBJ1-2,CASSPEGTGGSGYTF,TGCGCCAGCAGCCCGGAGGGGACAGGGGGCTCTGGCTACACCTTC
TRBV20-1,TRBD1,once,TRBJ1-3,CSAIDGTGSGNTIYF,TGCAGTGCTATTGACGGGACAGGCTCTGGAAACACCATATATTTT
TRBV5-6,NA,NA,TRBJ2-3,CASSPTAPDTQYF,TGTGCCAGCAGCCCGACAGCCCCAGATACGCAGTATTTT
TRBV7-2,TRBD1,NA,TRBJ1-4,CASSFGRQGSEKLFF,TGTGCCAGCAGCTTCGGGCGACAGGGCTCCGAAAAACTGTTTTTT
TRBV6-2/TRBV6-3,TRBD2,once,TRBJ2-7,CASSPGGIYEQYF,TGTGCCAGCAGCCCGGGGGGGATCTACGAGCAGTACTTC
TRBV19,TRBD2,NA,TRBJ2-3,CASSGGATDTQYF,TGTGCCAGTAGCGGGGGGGCGACAGATACGCAGTATTTT
TRBV7-9,TRBD2,NA,TRBJ2-1,CASSLPRGGLGDEQFF,TGTGCCAGCAGCTTACCCCGGGGGGGATTGGGGGATGAGCAGTTCTTC
TRBV11-2,NA,NA,TRBJ1-1,CASSLLAASLVAEAFF,TGTGCCAGCAGCTTATTGGCGGCCTCGCTGGTCGCTGAAGCTTTCTTT
TRBV2,TRBD1,NA,TRBJ1-1,CASSLRQGVTEAFF,TGTGCCAGCAGTTTGAGACAGGGAGTCACTGAAGCTTTCTTT
TRBV12-3/TRBV12-4,NA,NA,TRBJ1-1,CASSSDSHAFF,TGTGCCAGCAGTTCGGACAGCCATGCTTTCTTT
TRBV18,NA,NA,TRBJ1-1,CASSPSAAPRDYTEAFF,TGTGCCAGCTCACCATCGGCAGCCCCCAGGGATTACACTGAAGCTTTCTTT
TRBV5-1,TRBD2,once,TRBJ2-3,CASSLRTSGRTDTQYF,TGCGCCAGCAGCCTCCGGACTAGCGGGCGCACAGATACGCAGTATTTT
TRBV29-1,TRBD1,NA,TRBJ2-7,CSVDGTGAGSSYEQYF,TGCAGCGTTGACGGGACAGGGGCGGGGAGCTCCTACGAGCAGTACTTC
TRBV7-2,NA,NA,TRBJ2-2,CASSLVPGRGTGELFF,TGTGCCAGCAGCTTAGTACCAGGGCGGGGCACCGGGGAGCTGTTTTTT
TRBV29-1,NA,NA,TRBJ2-7,CSVVASRGSYEQYF,TGCAGCGTTGTAGCTTCCAGGGGCTCCTACGAGCAGTACTTC
TRBV7-3,TRBD1,NA,TRBJ1-6,CASSTGTGNNSPLHF,TGTGCCAGCAGCACGGGGACAGGGAACAATTCACCCCTCCACTTT
TRBV7-9,TRBD1,NA,TRBJ2-3,CASSATGPDTQYF,TGTGCCAGCAGCGCGACAGGGCCAGATACGCAGTATTTT
TRBV7-2,NA,few,TRBJ1-3,CASTPKAGGYGNTIYF,TGTGCCAGCACCCCTAAGGCGGGGGGGTATGGAAACACCATATATTTT
TRBV29-1,NA,few,TRBJ1-4,CSVREATNEKLFF,TGCAGCGTTCGGGAAGCAACTAATGAAAAACTGTTTTTT
TRBV10-1,NA,once,TRBJ1-6,CASSELGGGQSNSPLHF,TGCGCCAGCAGTGAGCTGGGCGGAGGACAGTCTAATTCACCCCTCCACTTT
TRBV5-1,NA,NA,TRBJ1-4,CASSEASTNEKLFF,TGCGCCAGCAGCGAAGCCTCAACTAATGAAAAACTGTTTTTT
TRBV11-2,NA,NA,TRBJ2-7,CASSLYRRQSGEQYF,TGTGCCAGCAGCTTATATCGGCGACAGTCTGGCGAGCAGTACTTC
TRBV14,TRBD1,few,TRBJ2-1,CASSPGTGGSYNEQFF,TGTGCCAGCAGCCCCGGGACAGGGGGGTCCTACAATGAGCAGTTCTTC
TRBV19,NA,NA,TRBJ1-5,CATTLGRGNQPQHF,TGTGCCACTACCCTGGGGAGGGGTAATCAGCCCCAGCATTTT
TRBV7-9,NA,NA,TRBJ2-7,CASSLSRVLDEQYF,TGTGCCAGCAGCTTATCCAGGGTGTTGGACGAGCAGTACTTC
TRBV12-3/TRBV12-4,TRBD1,NA,TRBJ1-2,CASSTGTAPTGPF,TGTGCCAGCAGTACCGGGACAGCGCCCACAGGACCTTTC
TRBV4-3,TRBD2,NA,TRBJ2-4,CASSQGRGAGGEEIAKNIQYF,TGCGCCAGCAGCCAAGGAAGGGGAGCGGGGGGTGAAGAAATAGCCAAAAACATTCAGTACTTC
TRBV15,TRBD2,NA,TRBJ2-1,CATSPGLAGTITYNEQFF,TGTGCCACCAGTCCGGGACTAGCGGGGACGATTACCTACAATGAGCAGTTCTTC
TRBV7-3,NA,NA,TRBJ2-6,CASSLNQGANVLTF,TGTGCCAGCAGCTTAAACCAGGGGGCCAACGTCCTGACTTTC
TRBV4-3,TRBD1,NA,TRBJ1-6,CASSQGQRGTALHF,TGCGCCAGCAGCCAGGGACAGAGGGGGACGGCCCTCCACTTT
TRBV6-5,TRBD1,NA,TRBJ1-5,CASSRVGTDNQPQHF,TGTGCCAGCAGTCGGGTGGGGACAGACAATCAGCCCCAGCATTTT
TRBV6-4,NA,NA,TRBJ1-2,CASSDGSGFRYTF,TGTGCCAGCAGTGACGGTTCCGGGTTCCGCTACACCTTC
TRBV7-2,TRBD1,NA,TRBJ2-1,CASSWTGQGSYNEQFF,TGTGCCAGCAGCTGGACGGGACAGGGCTCCTACAATGAGCAGTTCTTC
TRBV28,TRBD1,NA,TRBJ2-5,CASSSQTGILETQYF,TGTGCCAGCAGTTCCCAGACAGGGATTTTGGAGACCCAGTACTTC
TRBV10-2,NA,NA,TRBJ1-6,CASSEQGRDSPLHF,TGCGCCAGCAGTGAGCAGGGGAGGGATTCACCCCTCCACTTT
TRBV7-2,NA,few,TRBJ1-6,CASSLENRANSPLHF,TGTGCCAGCAGCTTAGAGAACAGGGCTAATTCACCCCTCCACTTT
TRBV6-6,NA,NA,TRBJ1-2,CASSHSAEEVGYTF,TGTGCCAGCAGCCACTCGGCGGAAGAGGTTGGCTACACCTTC
TRBV20-1,NA,NA,TRBJ1-1,CRTDKNTEAFF,TGCAGGACAGACAAGAACACTGAAGCTTTCTTT
TRBV5-6,TRBD2,NA,TRBJ2-1,CASSLIAGGIYNEQFF,TGTGCCAGCAGCCTAATAGCGGGGGGAATATACAATGAGCAGTTCTTC
TRBV5-6,TRBD1,NA,TRBJ1-1,CASSLGTGKAFF,TGTGCCAGCAGCCTCGGGACAGGGAAAGCTTTCTTT
TRBV6-2/TRBV6-3,NA,NA,TRBJ1-1,CASSLGRPNTEAFF,TGTGCCAGCAGTTTGGGCAGGCCGAACACTGAAGCTTTCTTT
TRBV5-1,TRBD1,NA,TRBJ1-2,CASSEGQGNYGYTF,TGCGCCAGCAGCGAGGGACAGGGGAACTATGGCTACACCTTC
TRBV7-3,TRBD1,NA,TRBJ2-5,CASSPGQGGPVSETQYF,TGTGCCAGCAGCCCGGGACAGGGGGGCCCAGTCTCGGAGACCCAGTACTTC